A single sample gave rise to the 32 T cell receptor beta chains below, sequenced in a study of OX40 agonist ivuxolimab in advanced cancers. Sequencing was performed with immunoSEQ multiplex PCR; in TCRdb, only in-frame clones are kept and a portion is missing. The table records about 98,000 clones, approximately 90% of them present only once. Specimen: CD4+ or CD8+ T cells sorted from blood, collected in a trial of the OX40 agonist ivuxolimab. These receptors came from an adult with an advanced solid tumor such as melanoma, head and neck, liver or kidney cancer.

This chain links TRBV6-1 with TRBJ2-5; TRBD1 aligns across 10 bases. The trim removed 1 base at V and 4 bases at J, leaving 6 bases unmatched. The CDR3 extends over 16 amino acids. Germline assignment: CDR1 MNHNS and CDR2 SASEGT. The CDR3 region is CASSEVRRTGGETQYF. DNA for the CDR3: TGTGCCAGCAGTGAAGTTCGTAGGACAGGGGGAGAGACCCAGTACTTC.

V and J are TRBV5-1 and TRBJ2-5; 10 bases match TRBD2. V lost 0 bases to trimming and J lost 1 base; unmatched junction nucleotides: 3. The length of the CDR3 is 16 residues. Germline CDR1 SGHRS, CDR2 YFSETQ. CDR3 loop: CASSLGAGGPQETQYF. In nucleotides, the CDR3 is TGCGCCAGCAGCTTGGGAGCGGGGGGGCCCCAAGAGACCCAGTACTTC. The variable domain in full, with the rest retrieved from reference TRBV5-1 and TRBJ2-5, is KAGVTQTPRYLIKTRGQQVTLSCSPISGHRSVSWYQQTPGQGLQFLFEYFSETQRNKGNFPGRFSGRQFSNSRSEMNVSTLELGDSALYLCASSLGAGGPQETQYFGPGTRLLVL.

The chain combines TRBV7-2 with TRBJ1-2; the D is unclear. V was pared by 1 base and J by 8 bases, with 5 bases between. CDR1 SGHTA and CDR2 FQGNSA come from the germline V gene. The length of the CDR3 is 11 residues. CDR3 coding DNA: TGTGCCAGCAGCTTAGGTCCCGGCTACACCTTC. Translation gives CASSLGPGYTF. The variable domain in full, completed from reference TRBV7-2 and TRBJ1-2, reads GAGVSQSPSNKVTEKGKDVELRCDPISGHTALYWYRQSLGQGLEFLIYFQGNSAPDKSGLPSDRFSAERTGGSVSTLTIQRTQQEDSAVYLCASSLGPGYTFGSGTRLTVV.

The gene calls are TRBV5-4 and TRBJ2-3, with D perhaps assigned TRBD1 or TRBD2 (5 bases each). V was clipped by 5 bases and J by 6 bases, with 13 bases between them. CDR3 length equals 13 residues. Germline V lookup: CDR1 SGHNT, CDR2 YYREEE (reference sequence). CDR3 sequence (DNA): TGTGCCAGCAGGGGGCTAGCCCCGGATACGCAGTATTTT. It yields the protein CASRGLAPDTQYF. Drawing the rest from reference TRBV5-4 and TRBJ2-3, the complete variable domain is ETGVTQSPTHLIKTRGQQVTLRCSSQSGHNTVSWYQQALGQGPQFIFQYYREEENGRGNFPPRFSGLQFPNYSSELNVNALELDDSALYLCASRGLAPDTQYFGPGTRLTVL.

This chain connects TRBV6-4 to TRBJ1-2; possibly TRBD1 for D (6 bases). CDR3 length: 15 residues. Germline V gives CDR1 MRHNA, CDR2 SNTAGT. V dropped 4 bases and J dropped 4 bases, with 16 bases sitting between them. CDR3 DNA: TGTGCCAGCAGTGGGCCCTTAGGGGGAAGCTATGGCTACACCTTC. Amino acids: CASSGPLGGSYGYTF.

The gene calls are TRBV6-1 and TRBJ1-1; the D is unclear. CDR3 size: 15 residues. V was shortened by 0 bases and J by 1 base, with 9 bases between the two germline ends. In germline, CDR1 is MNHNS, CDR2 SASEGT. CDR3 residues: CASSEAIAANTEAFF. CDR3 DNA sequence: TGTGCCAGCAGTGAAGCAATAGCAGCGAACACTGAAGCTTTCTTT.

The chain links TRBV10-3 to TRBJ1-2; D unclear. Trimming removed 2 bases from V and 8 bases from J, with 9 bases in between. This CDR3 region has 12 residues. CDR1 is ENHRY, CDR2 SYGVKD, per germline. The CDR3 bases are TGTGCCATCAGTGAGAAGCAGGCAGGCTACACCTTC. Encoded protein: CAISEKQAGYTF.

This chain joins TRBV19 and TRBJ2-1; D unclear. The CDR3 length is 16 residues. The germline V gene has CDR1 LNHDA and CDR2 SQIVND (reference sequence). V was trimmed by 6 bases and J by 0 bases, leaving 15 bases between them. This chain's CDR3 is CASSLEPYSSYNEQFF. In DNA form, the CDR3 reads TGTGCCAGTAGCCTCGAACCTTATAGCTCCTACAATGAGCAGTTCTTC.

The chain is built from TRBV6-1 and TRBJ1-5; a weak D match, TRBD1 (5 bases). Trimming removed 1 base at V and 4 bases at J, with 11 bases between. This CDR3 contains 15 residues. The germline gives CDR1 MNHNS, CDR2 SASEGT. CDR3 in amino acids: CASSEVGDYNQPQHF. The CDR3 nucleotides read TGTGCCAGCAGTGAAGTAGGGGACTATAATCAGCCCCAGCATTTT.

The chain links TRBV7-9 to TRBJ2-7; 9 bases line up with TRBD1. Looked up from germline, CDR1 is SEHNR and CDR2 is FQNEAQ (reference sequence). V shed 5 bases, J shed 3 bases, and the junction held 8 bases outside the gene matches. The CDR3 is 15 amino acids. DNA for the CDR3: TGTGCCAGCAGCGGACCGGGACAGGGAGTCTACGAGCAGTACTTC. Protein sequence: CASSGPGQGVYEQYF.

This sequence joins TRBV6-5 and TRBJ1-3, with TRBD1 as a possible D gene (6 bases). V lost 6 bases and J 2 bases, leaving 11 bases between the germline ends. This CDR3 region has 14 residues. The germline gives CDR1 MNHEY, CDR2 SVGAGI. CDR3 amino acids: CASRQQGPGNTIYF. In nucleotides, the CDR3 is TGTGCCAGCAGGCAACAGGGACCTGGAAACACCATATATTTT.

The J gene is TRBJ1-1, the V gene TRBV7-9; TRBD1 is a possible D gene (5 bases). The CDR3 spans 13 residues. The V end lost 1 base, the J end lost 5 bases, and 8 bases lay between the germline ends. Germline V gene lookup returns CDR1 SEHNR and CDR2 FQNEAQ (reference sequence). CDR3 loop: CASSLGGMTEAFF. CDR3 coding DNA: TGTGCCAGCAGCTTAGGGGGCATGACTGAAGCTTTCTTT.

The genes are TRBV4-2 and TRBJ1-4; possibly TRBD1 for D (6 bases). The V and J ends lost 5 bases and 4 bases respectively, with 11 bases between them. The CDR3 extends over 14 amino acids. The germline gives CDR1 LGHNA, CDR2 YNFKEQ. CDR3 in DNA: TGTGCCAGCAGCTCCGACAGGAGTAATGAAAAACTGTTTTTT. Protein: CASSSDRSNEKLFF.

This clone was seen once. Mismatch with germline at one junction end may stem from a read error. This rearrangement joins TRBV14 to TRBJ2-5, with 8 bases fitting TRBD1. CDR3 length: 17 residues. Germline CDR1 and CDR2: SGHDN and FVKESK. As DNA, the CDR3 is TGTGCCAGCACCCAAGACGACGCAAAGGACAGGGACGAGGCCCAGTACTTC. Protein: CASTQDDAKDRDEAQYF. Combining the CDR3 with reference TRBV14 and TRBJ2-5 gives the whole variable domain EAGVTQFPSHSVIEKGQTVTLRCDPISGHDNLYWYRRVMGKEIKFLLHFVKESKQDESGMPNNRFLAERTGGTYSTLKVQPAELEDSGVYFCASTQDDAKDRDEAQYFGPGTRLLVL.

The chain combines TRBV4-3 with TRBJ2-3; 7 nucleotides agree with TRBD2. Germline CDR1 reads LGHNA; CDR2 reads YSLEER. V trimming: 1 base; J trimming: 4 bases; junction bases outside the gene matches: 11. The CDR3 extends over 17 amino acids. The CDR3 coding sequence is TGCGCCAGCAGCCAAGGGGAGAGGAGCGGGGAGGCAGATACGCAGTATTTT. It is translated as CASSQGERSGEADTQYF.

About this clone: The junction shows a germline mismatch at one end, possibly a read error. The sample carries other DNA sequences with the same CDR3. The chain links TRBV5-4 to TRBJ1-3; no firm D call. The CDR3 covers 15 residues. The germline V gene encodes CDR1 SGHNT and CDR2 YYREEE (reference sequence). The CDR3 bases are TGTGCCAGCACCTACCCGAAGGACGGCGGAAATACCATATATTTT. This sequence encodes CASTYPKDGGNTIYF.

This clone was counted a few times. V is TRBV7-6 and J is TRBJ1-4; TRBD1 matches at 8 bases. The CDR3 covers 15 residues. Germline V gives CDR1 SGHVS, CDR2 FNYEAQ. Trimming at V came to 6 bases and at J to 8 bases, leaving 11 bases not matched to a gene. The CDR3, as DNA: TGTGCCAGCAGTCAGTCCGGACAGGGATGGGAAAAACTGTTTTTT. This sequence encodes CASSQSGQGWEKLFF.

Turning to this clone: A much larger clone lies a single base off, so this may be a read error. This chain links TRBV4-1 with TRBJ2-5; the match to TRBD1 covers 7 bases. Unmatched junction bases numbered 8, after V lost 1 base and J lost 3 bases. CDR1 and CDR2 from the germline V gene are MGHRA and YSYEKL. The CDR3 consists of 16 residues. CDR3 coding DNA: TGCGCCAGCAGCCAAGTTCTGGGACAGACGGAAGAGACCCAGTACTTC. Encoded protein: CASSQVLGQTEETQYF.

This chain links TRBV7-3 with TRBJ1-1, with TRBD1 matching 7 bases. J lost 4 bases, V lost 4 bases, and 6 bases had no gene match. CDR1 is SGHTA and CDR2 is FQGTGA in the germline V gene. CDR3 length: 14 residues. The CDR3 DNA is TGTGCCAGCAGCTCGGGACAGCCCGGCACTGAAGCTTTCTTT. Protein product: CASSSGQPGTEAFF. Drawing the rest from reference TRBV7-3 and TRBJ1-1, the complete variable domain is GAGVSQTPSNKVTEKGKYVELRCDPISGHTALYWYRQSLGQGPEFLIYFQGTGAADDSGLPNDRFFAVRPEGSVSTLKIQRTERGDSAVYLCASSSGQPGTEAFFGQGTRLTVV.

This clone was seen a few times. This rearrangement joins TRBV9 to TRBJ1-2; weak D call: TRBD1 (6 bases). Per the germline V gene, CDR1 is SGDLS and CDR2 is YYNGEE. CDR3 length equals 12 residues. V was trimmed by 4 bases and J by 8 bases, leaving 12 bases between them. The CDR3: CASSPLGGGYTF. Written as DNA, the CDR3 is TGTGCCAGCAGCCCCCTAGGGGGAGGCTACACCTTC.

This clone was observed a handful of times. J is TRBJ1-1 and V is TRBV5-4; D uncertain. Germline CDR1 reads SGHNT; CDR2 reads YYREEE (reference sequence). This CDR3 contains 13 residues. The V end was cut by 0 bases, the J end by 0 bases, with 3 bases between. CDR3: CASSLALNTEAFF. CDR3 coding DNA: TGTGCCAGCAGCTTGGCCCTGAACACTGAAGCTTTCTTT.

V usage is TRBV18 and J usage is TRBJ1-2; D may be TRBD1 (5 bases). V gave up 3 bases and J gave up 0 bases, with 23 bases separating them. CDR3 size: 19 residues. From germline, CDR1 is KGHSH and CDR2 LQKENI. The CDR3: CASSPRAGTYSVPNYGYTF. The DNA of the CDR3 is TGTGCCAGCTCACCCCGGGCAGGGACCTACTCAGTACCTAACTATGGCTACACCTTC. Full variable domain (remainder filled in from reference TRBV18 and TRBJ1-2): NAGVMQNPRHLVRRRGQEARLRCSPMKGHSHVYWYRQLPEEGLKFMVYLQKENIIDESGMPKERFSAEFPKEGPSILRIQQVVRGDSAAYFCASSPRAGTYSVPNYGYTFGSGTRLTVV.

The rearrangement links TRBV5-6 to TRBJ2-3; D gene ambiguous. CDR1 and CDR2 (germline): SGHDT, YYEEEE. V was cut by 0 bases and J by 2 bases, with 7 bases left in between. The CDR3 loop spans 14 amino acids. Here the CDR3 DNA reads TGTGCCAGCAGCTTGGGTGGGTTCACAGATACGCAGTATTTT. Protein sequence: CASSLGGFTDTQYF.

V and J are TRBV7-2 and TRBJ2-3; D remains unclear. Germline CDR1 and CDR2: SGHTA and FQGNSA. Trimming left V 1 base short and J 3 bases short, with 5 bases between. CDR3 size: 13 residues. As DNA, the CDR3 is TGTGCCAGCAGCTTAGTACTGACAGATACGCAGTATTTT. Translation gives CASSLVLTDTQYF.

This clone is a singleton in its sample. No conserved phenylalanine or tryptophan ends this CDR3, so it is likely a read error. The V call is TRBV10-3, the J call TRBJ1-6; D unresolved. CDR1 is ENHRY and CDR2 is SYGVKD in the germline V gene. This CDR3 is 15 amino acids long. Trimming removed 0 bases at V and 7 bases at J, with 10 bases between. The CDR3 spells CAISESWVGNSPLHL. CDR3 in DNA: TGTGCCATCAGTGAGTCTTGGGTTGGGAATTCACCCCTCCACCTT.

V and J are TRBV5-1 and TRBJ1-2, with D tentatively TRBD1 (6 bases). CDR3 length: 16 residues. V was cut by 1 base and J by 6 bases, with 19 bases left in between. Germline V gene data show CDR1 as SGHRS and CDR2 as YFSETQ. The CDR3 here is CASSLRAPLEGDGYTF. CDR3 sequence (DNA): TGCGCCAGCAGCTTGAGGGCCCCACTAGAGGGGGATGGCTACACCTTC.

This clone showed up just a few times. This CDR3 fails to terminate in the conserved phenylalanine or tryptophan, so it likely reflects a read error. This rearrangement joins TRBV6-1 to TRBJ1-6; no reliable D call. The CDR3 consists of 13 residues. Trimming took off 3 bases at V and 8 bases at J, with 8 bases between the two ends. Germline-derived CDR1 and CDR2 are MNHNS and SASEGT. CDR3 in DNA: TGTGCCAGCAGTGACTCGAACGATTCACCCCTCCACCTT. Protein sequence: CASSDSNDSPLHL.

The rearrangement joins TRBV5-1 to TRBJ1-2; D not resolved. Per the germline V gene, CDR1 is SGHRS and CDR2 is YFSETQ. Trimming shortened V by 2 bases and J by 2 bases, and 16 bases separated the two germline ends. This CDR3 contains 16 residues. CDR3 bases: TGCGCCAGCAGCTTTGGGGATCAGGAATACAACTATGGCTACACCTTC. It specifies CASSFGDQEYNYGYTF.

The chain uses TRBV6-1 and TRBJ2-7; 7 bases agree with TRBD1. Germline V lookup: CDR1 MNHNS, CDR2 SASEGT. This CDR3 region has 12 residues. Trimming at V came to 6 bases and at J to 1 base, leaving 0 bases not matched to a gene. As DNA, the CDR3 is TGTGCCAGCAGGGGACAGTCCTACGAGCAGTACTTC. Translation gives CASRGQSYEQYF.

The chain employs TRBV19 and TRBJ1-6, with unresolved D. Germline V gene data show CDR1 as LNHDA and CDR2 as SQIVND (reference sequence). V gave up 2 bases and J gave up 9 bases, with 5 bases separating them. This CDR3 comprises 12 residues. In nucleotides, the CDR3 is TGTGCCAGTAGTATACGGGGTTCACCCCTCCACTTT. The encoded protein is CASSIRGSPLHF.

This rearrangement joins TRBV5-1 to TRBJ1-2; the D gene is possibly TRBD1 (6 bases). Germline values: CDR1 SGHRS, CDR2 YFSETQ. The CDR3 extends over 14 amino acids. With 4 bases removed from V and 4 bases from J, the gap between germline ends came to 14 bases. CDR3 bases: TGCGCCAGCAGCCCGGACAGTCAGGTCTATGGCTACACCTTC. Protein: CASSPDSQVYGYTF.

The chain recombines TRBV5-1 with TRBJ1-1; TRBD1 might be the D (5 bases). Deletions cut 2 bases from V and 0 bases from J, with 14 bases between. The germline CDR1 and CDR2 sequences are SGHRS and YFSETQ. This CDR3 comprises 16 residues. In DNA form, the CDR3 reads TGCGCCAGCAGCTTCGAAGGGACTAACATGAACACTGAAGCTTTCTTT. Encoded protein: CASSFEGTNMNTEAFF.